The 6 T cell receptor beta chains below all came from one sample that was sequenced in a study of post-analysis software for immune sequencing data. TCR beta cDNA libraries included unique molecular identifiers. MiXCR, run by TCRdb on the PCR reads, gives a single entry per CDR3 protein. This sample carries roughly 170,000 distinct CDR3 sequences, roughly 31% of them seen once, and the ten largest clones take over 1.2%. The antigens these receptors bind are not known. Points from the study as a whole: Five or six TRBV segments, TRBV5-6, TRBV5-1 and TRBV20-1 among them, were found more frequent in patients than controls.

The sample comprised blood. The receptors shown here come from a girl aged 10 to 17 with multiple sclerosis.

On this clonotype: A much larger clone lies one base from this, so it may be a read error. V gene TRBV27 combines with J gene TRBJ2-3; a weak D match, TRBD2 (8 bases). CDR3 length: 14 residues. V was cut by 11 bases and J by 7 bases, with 22 bases left in between. The germline CDR1 and CDR2 sequences are MNHEY and SMNVEV (reference sequence). Here the CDR3 DNA reads TGTGCCGGCGGGACAGCGGGAGAGGGAAATACGCAGTATTTT. It encodes CAGGTAGEGNTQYF.

This clonotype occurred a few times. The chain has TRBV6-2 or TRBV6-3 and TRBJ2-3; D possibly corresponds to TRBD1 (6 bases). This CDR3 is 14 amino acids long. Per germline, CDR1 MNHEY and CDR2 SVGEGT. V was pared by 4 bases and J by 2 bases, with 10 bases between. The CDR3 DNA reads as TGTGCCAGCAGTTCAAGGGGGAACACAGATACGCAGTATTTT. This translates into CASSSRGNTDTQYF.

This clonotype came up a few times. The rearrangement joins TRBV27 to TRBJ2-7, with 7 bases that match TRBD2. This CDR3 comprises 12 residues. V was pared by 11 bases and J by 1 base, with 5 bases of the junction left unmatched. CDR1 MNHEY and CDR2 SMNVEV come from the germline V gene (reference sequence). The CDR3 spells CAGGRLSYEQYF. CDR3 sequence (DNA): TGTGCCGGCGGGAGACTTTCCTACGAGCAGTACTTC.

Ten or more counts support this clonotype. The chain couples TRBV27 to TRBJ2-7; 9 nucleotides line up with TRBD1. CDR1 is MNHEY, CDR2 SMNVEV, per germline (reference sequence). The CDR3 covers 14 residues. Losses at the gene ends were 10 bases for V and 6 bases for J; bases not matched to a gene: 13. This CDR3 reads CATSGQGISAEQYF. In nucleotides, the CDR3 is TGTGCCACCTCGGGACAGGGAATTTCTGCCGAGCAGTACTTC.

This clonotype was seen ten or more times. J is TRBJ2-3 and V is TRBV9; TRBD2 aligns across 11 bases. Trimming took 0 bases from V and 8 from J; bases not matched to a gene: 11. The CDR3 consists of 17 residues. Germline lookup yields CDR1 SGDLS and CDR2 YYNGEE. This chain's CDR3 is CASSVGLAGGHLVTQYF. The CDR3 DNA is TGTGCCAGCAGCGTAGGGCTAGCGGGAGGCCACCTGGTTACGCAGTATTTT.

This clonotype was seen repeatedly, ten times or more. The chain uses TRBV20-1 and TRBJ1-6; D may be TRBD1 (5 bases). Germline assignment: CDR1 DFQATT and CDR2 SNEGSKA (reference sequence). V was shortened by 4 bases and J by 7 bases, with 11 bases between the two germline ends. The length of the CDR3 is 13 residues. In DNA form, the CDR3 reads TGCAGTGCTACCGGGACGGGCAATTCACCCCTCCACTTT. Protein: CSATGTGNSPLHF.